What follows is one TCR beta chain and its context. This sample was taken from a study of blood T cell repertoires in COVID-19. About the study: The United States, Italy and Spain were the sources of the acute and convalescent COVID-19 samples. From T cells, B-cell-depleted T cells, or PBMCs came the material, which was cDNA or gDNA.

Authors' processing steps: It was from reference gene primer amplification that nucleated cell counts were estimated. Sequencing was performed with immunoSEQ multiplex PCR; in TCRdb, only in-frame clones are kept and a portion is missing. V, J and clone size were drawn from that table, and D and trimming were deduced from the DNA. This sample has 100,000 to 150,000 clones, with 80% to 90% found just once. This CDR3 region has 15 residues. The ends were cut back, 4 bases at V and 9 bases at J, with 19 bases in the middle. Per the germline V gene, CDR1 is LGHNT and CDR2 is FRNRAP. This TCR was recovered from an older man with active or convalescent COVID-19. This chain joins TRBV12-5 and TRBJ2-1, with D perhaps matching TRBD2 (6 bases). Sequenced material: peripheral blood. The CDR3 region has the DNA TGTGCTAGTGGTTCCTTTGGGGGGAAAGAGGCTGAGCAGTTCTTC. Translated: CASGSFGGKEAEQFF.